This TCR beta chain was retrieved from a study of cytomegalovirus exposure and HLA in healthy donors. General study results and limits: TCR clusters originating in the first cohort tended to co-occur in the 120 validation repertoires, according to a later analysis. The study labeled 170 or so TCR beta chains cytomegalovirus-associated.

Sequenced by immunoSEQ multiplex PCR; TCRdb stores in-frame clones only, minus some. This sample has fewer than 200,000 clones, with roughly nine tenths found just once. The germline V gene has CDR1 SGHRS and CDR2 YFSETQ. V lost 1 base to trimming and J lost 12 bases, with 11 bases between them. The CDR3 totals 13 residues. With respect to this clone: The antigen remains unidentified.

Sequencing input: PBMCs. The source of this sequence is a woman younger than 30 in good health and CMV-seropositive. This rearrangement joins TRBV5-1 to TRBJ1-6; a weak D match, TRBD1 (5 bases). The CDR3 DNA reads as TGCGCCAGCAGCTTGATGGGGGGGGGACCCCTCCACTTT. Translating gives CASSLMGGGPLHF. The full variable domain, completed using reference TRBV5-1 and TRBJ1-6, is KAGVTQTPRYLIKTRGQQVTLSCSPISGHRSVSWYQQTPGQGLQFLFEYFSETQRNKGNFPGRFSGRQFSNSRSEMNVSTLELGDSALYLCASSLMGGGPLHFGNGTRLTVT.